This T cell receptor (beta chain) was recovered during a study of identical twins. General study results and limits: Insertions were reduced in abundant cord blood beta clonotypes but not in memory repertoires. There is a chance that invariant MAIT and iNKT cells partially muddied zero-insertion analyses.

Of note for this clonotype: Its antigen is not identified.

The V gene lost 4 bases and the J gene lost 11 bases, with 12 bases spanning the gap. CDR3 length: 12 residues. Germline assignment: CDR1 SGHTA and CDR2 FQGNSA. cDNA carried unique molecular identifiers, and a universal primer site was added by template switching. One entry per CDR3 protein, called by TCRdb with MiXCR from the 5' RACE reads. The data contain around 1.7 million distinct CDR3 sequences, about 31% of them seen just once; the ten biggest clones take up 0.25% to 0.3%. The chain employs TRBV7-2 and TRBJ2-4; D not resolved. This receptor was identified in a newborn girl in good health. Material: cord blood. The CDR3 loop reads CASSYKDWVQYF. Here the CDR3 DNA reads TGTGCCAGCAGCTACAAAGACTGGGTTCAGTACTTC.